The 30 T cell receptor beta chains in this list originate from one sample, sequenced in a study of resident and recirculating memory T cells in vitiligo. The protocol was immunoSEQ multiplex PCR, while the TCRdb copy is restricted to in-frame clones and leaves out a portion. Of 75,000 to 95,000 clones in the sample, about 90% are singletons; the top ten hold roughly 5%. Source material: blood. The source is a male donor with vitiligo.

The rearrangement joins TRBV5-6 to TRBJ2-5; 7 nucleotides line up with TRBD1. V shed 2 bases, J shed 2 bases, and the junction held 9 bases outside the gene matches. This CDR3 comprises 16 residues. Germline CDR1 SGHDT, CDR2 YYEEEE. The CDR3 reads CASSFARTGRQETQYF. DNA of the CDR3: TGTGCCAGCAGCTTCGCCCGGACAGGCCGGCAAGAGACCCAGTACTTC.

The V and J genes are TRBV29-1 and TRBJ2-1, with D perhaps matching TRBD2 (7 bases). Germline CDR1 reads SQVTM; CDR2 reads ANQGSEA. The CDR3 is 14 residues long. Trimming took off 5 bases at V and 5 bases at J, with 16 bases between the two ends. The CDR3 reads CSVLRGGVNNEQFF. The CDR3 DNA sequence: TGCAGCGTTCTAAGGGGGGGGGTCAACAATGAGCAGTTCTTC.

The V call is TRBV6-4, the J call TRBJ1-1; 7 bases align to TRBD1. CDR3 length: 14 amino acids. Trimming cost V 6 bases and J 0 bases; bases outside gene matches: 4. The germline gives CDR1 MRHNA, CDR2 SNTAGT. The CDR3 DNA reads TGTGCCAGCAGATCGGACAGGATGAACACTGAAGCTTTCTTT. Translated, it gives CASRSDRMNTEAFF.

The chain links TRBV6-1 to TRBJ2-1, with D tentatively TRBD2 (5 bases). The CDR3 has 17 amino acids. Per germline, CDR1 MNHNS and CDR2 SASEGT. V was cut by 4 bases and J by 9 bases, with 25 bases left in between. CDR3 protein: CASSGGLGAVYGIEQFF. CDR3 DNA: TGTGCCAGCAGTGGGGGTTTAGGAGCGGTATACGGTATTGAGCAGTTCTTC.

The rearrangement joins TRBV7-9 to TRBJ2-3, with 10 bases identical to TRBD1. This CDR3 has 17 residues. The V segment lost 4 bases and the J segment 0 bases; nucleotides outside the gene matches: 7. Looked up from germline, CDR1 is SEHNR and CDR2 is FQNEAQ (reference sequence). CDR3: CASSSIPGQGSTDTQYF. The CDR3 DNA is TGTGCCAGCAGCTCTATCCCGGGACAGGGGAGCACAGATACGCAGTATTTT.

The chain carries TRBV18 and TRBJ2-7; 7 positions agree with TRBD2. V lost 3 bases to trimming and J lost 7 bases; unmatched junction nucleotides: 3. CDR1 KGHSH and CDR2 LQKENI come from the germline V gene. The CDR3 is 12 amino acids. This chain's CDR3 is CASSPGEGEQYF. For the CDR3, the DNA is TGTGCCAGCTCACCGGGGGAGGGAGAGCAGTACTTC.

Written as DNA, the CDR3 is TGTGCCAGCAGCTTAGTTCGGGGGGTCACAGATACGCAGTATTTT. Its translation: CASSLVRGVTDTQYF. The chain couples TRBV11-2 to TRBJ2-3, with 7 nucleotides matching TRBD2. Trimming took 1 base from V and 2 from J; bases not matched to a gene: 3. Germline loops: CDR1 SGHAT, CDR2 FQNNGV. This CDR3 comprises 15 residues.

The chain combines TRBV9 with TRBJ2-5, with 8 bases matching TRBD2. This CDR3 is built from 17 residues. CDR1 and CDR2 from the germline V gene are SGDLS and YYNGEE. The trim removed 0 bases at V and 0 bases at J, leaving 7 bases unmatched. This chain's CDR3 is CASSVGASGSYQETQYF. The CDR3 nucleotides read TGTGCCAGCAGCGTAGGGGCTAGCGGGTCGTACCAAGAGACCCAGTACTTC.

The CDR3 sequence: CASSLETTMEAKNIQYF. DNA of the CDR3: TGTGCCAGCAGCTTGGAGACCACAATGGAGGCCAAAAACATTCAGTACTTC. V is TRBV7-9 and J is TRBJ2-4; the D is unclear. Deletions cut 3 bases from V and 1 base from J, with 16 bases between. The CDR3 spans 17 residues. The germline V gene encodes CDR1 SEHNR and CDR2 FQNEAQ (reference sequence). The whole variable domain, remainder taken from reference TRBV7-9 and TRBJ2-4, is DTGVSQNPRHKITKRGQNVTFRCDPISEHNRLYWYRQTLGQGPEFLTYFQNEAQLEKSRLLSDRFSAERPKGSFSTLEIQRTEQGDSAMYLCASSLETTMEAKNIQYFGAGTRLSVL.

The chain couples TRBV6-5 to TRBJ1-4, with D perhaps TRBD1 (5 bases). V lost 5 bases and J 7 bases, leaving 14 bases between the germline ends. Per the germline V gene, CDR1 is MNHEY and CDR2 is SVGAGI. The CDR3 loop spans 14 amino acids. This chain's CDR3 is CASSRQSLSEKLFF. CDR3 in DNA: TGTGCCAGCAGTAGACAGAGTCTCAGTGAAAAACTGTTTTTT.

This clone was detected once. The rearrangement uses TRBV30 and TRBJ2-4; D gene unclear. The length of the CDR3 is 13 residues. V lost 0 bases and J lost 7, with 10 bases in between. CDR1 and CDR2 (germline): GTSNPN, SVGIG (reference sequence). The DNA of the CDR3 is TGTGCCTGGAGTGTGAGAAGTTGGAACATTCAGTACTTC. It encodes CAWSVRSWNIQYF. The full variable domain, its missing parts supplied by reference TRBV30 and TRBJ2-4, is SQTIHQWPATLVQPVGSPLSLECTVEGTSNPNLYWYRQAAGRGLQLLFYSVGIGQISSEVPQNLSASRPQDRQFILSSKKLLLSDSGFYLCAWSVRSWNIQYFGAGTRLSVL.

V gene TRBV27 combines with J gene TRBJ2-3; unclear D gene. CDR3 length: 13 amino acids. Germline lookup yields CDR1 MNHEY and CDR2 SMNVEV (reference sequence). Trimming took 3 bases from V and 1 from J, leaving 5 bases between them. The CDR3 here is CASSFRRTDTQYF. DNA for the CDR3: TGTGCCAGCAGTTTCAGGCGCACAGATACGCAGTATTTT.

The rearrangement links TRBV5-1 to TRBJ1-1; TRBD1 is a possible D gene (6 bases). The germline V gene has CDR1 SGHRS and CDR2 YFSETQ. V was cut by 4 bases and J by 1 base, with 11 bases left in between. The CDR3 consists of 14 residues. CDR3 loop: CASSPGQRNTEAFF. CDR3 DNA: TGCGCCAGCAGCCCCGGACAGAGGAACACTGAAGCTTTCTTT.

CDR3 coding DNA: TGTGCCAGCAGCCTGGTTCTAGCTCCAACGGATACGCAGTATTTT. Protein: CASSLVLAPTDTQYF. J is TRBJ2-3 and V is TRBV11-2; tentative D call: TRBD2 (5 bases). CDR1 and CDR2 from the germline V gene are SGHAT and FQNNGV. This CDR3 is 15 amino acids long. Trimming pared 5 bases from V and 6 bases from J, leaving 18 bases between. The whole variable domain, filled in from reference TRBV11-2 and TRBJ2-3, reads EAGVAQSPRYKIIEKRQSVAFWCNPISGHATLYWYQQILGQGPKLLIQFQNNGVVDDSQLPKDRFSAERLKGVDSTLKIQPAKLEDSAVYLCASSLVLAPTDTQYFGPGTRLTVL.

The V gene is TRBV7-3, the J gene TRBJ2-2, with D perhaps TRBD2 (5 bases). The germline gives CDR1 SGHTA, CDR2 FQGTGA. The CDR3 has 16 amino acids. Trimming pared 4 bases from V and 0 bases from J, leaving 12 bases between. This CDR3 is CASSSTNPTNTGELFF. The DNA of the CDR3 is TGTGCCAGCAGCTCGACTAACCCCACGAACACCGGGGAGCTGTTTTTT.

This chain joins TRBV27 and TRBJ1-1; no firm D call. The CDR3 is 15 amino acids. CDR1 is MNHEY and CDR2 is SMNVEV in the germline V gene (reference sequence). V was pared by 0 bases and J by 1 base, with 9 bases between. CDR3 coding DNA: TGTGCCAGCAGTTTATCGCCGGTTGGGAACACTGAAGCTTTCTTT. It translates to CASSLSPVGNTEAFF.

This chain joins TRBV5-1 and TRBJ2-7, with 7 bases fitting TRBD1. Trimming removed 4 bases from V and 3 bases from J; junction bases left unmatched: 10. Germline V gene sequence: CDR1 SGHRS, CDR2 YFSETQ. The CDR3 extends over 15 amino acids. In DNA, the CDR3 is TGCGCCAGCAGCCCAACAGGGGCCCTATTCTACGAGCAGTACTTC. Its protein product is CASSPTGALFYEQYF.

The V gene is TRBV30, the J gene TRBJ2-7, with TRBD2 as a possible D gene (5 bases). Germline V gene sequence: CDR1 GTSNPN, CDR2 SVGIG (reference sequence). V was trimmed by 2 bases and J by 3 bases, leaving 8 bases between them. The CDR3 spans 12 residues. The DNA for the CDR3 is TGTGCCTGGAGTCCGGGGAGCTACGAGCAGTACTTC. Amino acid sequence: CAWSPGSYEQYF.

The J gene is TRBJ1-5, the V gene TRBV30; 10 bases fit TRBD1. With V trimmed by 1 base and J by 5 bases, 5 bases remained unmatched. The germline gives CDR1 GTSNPN, CDR2 SVGIG (reference sequence). This CDR3 comprises 15 residues. CDR3 sequence reads: CAWSAKTGGHQPQHF. CDR3 coding DNA: TGTGCCTGGAGTGCCAAGACAGGGGGCCATCAGCCCCAGCATTTT.

The chain combines TRBV6-1 with TRBJ2-7; TRBD2 aligns across 15 bases. Germline V gene data show CDR1 as MNHNS and CDR2 as SASEGT. CDR3 length: 15 residues. V lost 7 bases to trimming and J lost 3 bases; unmatched junction nucleotides: 4. CDR3 in amino acids: CASTGLAGGYYEQYF. In DNA, the CDR3 is TGTGCCAGCACGGGACTAGCGGGAGGCTACTACGAGCAGTACTTC.

This chain joins TRBV14 and TRBJ2-1; D is uncertain. The V gene lost 6 bases and the J gene lost 1 base, with 10 bases spanning the gap. Germline CDR1 and CDR2: SGHDN and FVKESK. The CDR3 length is 14 residues. The CDR3 DNA is TGTGCCAGCAGTCCTAGAGGTTCCTACAATGAGCAGTTCTTC. Translation gives CASSPRGSYNEQFF.

This chain uses TRBV6-4 with TRBJ2-3, with TRBD2 matching 11 bases. Trimming removed 2 bases from V and 2 bases from J; junction bases left unmatched: 3. The CDR3 totals 16 residues. Looked up from germline, CDR1 is MRHNA and CDR2 is SNTAGT. The CDR3 coding sequence is TGTGCCAGCAGTGACACGGGACTAGCGGACACAGATACGCAGTATTTT. Its protein product is CASSDTGLADTDTQYF.

This sequence joins TRBV7-3 and TRBJ2-3; 14 bases match TRBD2. The germline V gene has CDR1 SGHTA and CDR2 FQGTGA. The CDR3 contains 16 residues. V gave up 5 bases and J gave up 5 bases; unmatched junction bases: 6. Here the CDR3 DNA reads TGTGCCAGCAGCCCGGGACTAGCGGGAGTAGGAGATACGCAGTATTTT. This sequence encodes CASSPGLAGVGDTQYF. Combining the CDR3 with reference TRBV7-3 and TRBJ2-3 gives the whole variable domain GAGVSQTPSNKVTEKGKYVELRCDPISGHTALYWYRQSLGQGPEFLIYFQGTGAADDSGLPNDRFFAVRPEGSVSTLKIQRTERGDSAVYLCASSPGLAGVGDTQYFGPGTRLTVL.

The CDR3 nucleotides are TGTGCCAGCAGCCAAGAAGGGGGCGGAAACTATGGCTACACCTTC. Amino acids: CASSQEGGGNYGYTF. This chain links TRBV4-2 with TRBJ1-2; 7 nucleotides align to TRBD1. Germline-derived CDR1 and CDR2 are LGHNA and YNFKEQ. The trim removed 0 bases at V and 2 bases at J, leaving 3 bases unmatched. This CDR3 contains 15 residues.

This clone was seen a single time. V is TRBV14 and J is TRBJ1-2; tentative D call: TRBD1 (5 bases). V was cut by 4 bases and J by 5 bases, with 14 bases left in between. Germline V CDR1 and CDR2: SGHDN, FVKESK. The CDR3 totals 14 residues. The CDR3 nucleotides are TGTGCCAGCAGCCTCCTAAGCCAGGGTTATGGCTACACCTTC. Translated, it gives CASSLLSQGYGYTF.

The sample holds one count of this clone. Written as DNA, the CDR3 is TGTGCCAGCAGCCCAGGGACAGGGGGCGAGCCAGCTTTCTTT. It translates to CASSPGTGGEPAFF. The chain joins TRBV11-3 to TRBJ1-1; 12 nucleotides line up with TRBD1. Germline loops: CDR1 SGHNT, CDR2 YENEEA. J was trimmed by 10 bases and V by 5 bases; bases with no gene match: 8. The CDR3 sequence is 14 residues long.

V gene TRBV5-4 combines with J gene TRBJ1-4; TRBD1 might be the D (6 bases). V lost 3 bases to trimming and J lost 5 bases, with 11 bases between them. Germline CDR1 and CDR2: SGHNT and YYREEE (reference sequence). This CDR3 has 14 amino acids. The CDR3 DNA follows: TGTGCCAGCAGCTCTGGACAGCCCAATGAAAAACTGTTTTTT. The encoded protein is CASSSGQPNEKLFF.

This rearrangement joins TRBV4-1 to TRBJ2-7; D is perhaps TRBD2 (7 bases). The ends were cut back, 4 bases at V and 3 bases at J, with 16 bases in the middle. From germline, CDR1 is MGHRA and CDR2 YSYEKL. The CDR3 is 15 amino acids. CDR3 region: CASSPIPGGNYEQYF. In DNA form, the CDR3 reads TGCGCCAGCAGCCCGATCCCGGGGGGCAACTACGAGCAGTACTTC.

J is TRBJ1-5 and V is TRBV27, with D tentatively TRBD1 (5 bases). Trimming removed 4 bases at V and 4 bases at J, with 11 bases between. Looked up from germline, CDR1 is MNHEY and CDR2 is SMNVEV (reference sequence). This CDR3 comprises 14 residues. The DNA for the CDR3 is TGTGCCAGCAGTTCCAATAGGGGAAATCAGCCCCAGCATTTT. Encoded protein: CASSSNRGNQPQHF.

The sample holds one count of this clone. The V gene is TRBV5-1, the J gene TRBJ2-7, with D perhaps matching TRBD2 (6 bases). Trimming removed 0 bases at V and 0 bases at J, with 7 bases between. Germline V gene data show CDR1 as SGHRS and CDR2 as YFSETQ. The CDR3 is 14 residues long. The CDR3 region is CASSLAGDSYEQYF. The CDR3 coding sequence is TGCGCCAGCAGCTTGGCGGGAGACTCCTACGAGCAGTACTTC.